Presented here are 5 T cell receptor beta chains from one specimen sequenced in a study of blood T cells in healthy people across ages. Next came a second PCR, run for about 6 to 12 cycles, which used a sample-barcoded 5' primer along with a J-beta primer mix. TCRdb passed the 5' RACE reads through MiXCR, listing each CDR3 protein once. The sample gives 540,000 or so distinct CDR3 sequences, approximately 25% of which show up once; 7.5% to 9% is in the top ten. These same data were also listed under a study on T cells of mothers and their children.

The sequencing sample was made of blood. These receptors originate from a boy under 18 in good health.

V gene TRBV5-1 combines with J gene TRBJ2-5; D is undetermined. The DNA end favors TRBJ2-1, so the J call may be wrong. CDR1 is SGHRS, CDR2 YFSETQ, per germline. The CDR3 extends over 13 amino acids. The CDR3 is CASSLGQGREQFF. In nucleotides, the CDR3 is TGCGCCAGCAGCTTGGGCCAAGGCCGGGAGCAGTTCTTC.

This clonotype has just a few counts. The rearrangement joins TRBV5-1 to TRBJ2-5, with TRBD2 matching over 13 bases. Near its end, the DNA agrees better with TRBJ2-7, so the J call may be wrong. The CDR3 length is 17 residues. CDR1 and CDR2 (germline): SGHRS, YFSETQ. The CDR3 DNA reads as TGCGCCAGCAGCCAAGGACTAGCGGGAGTCTTGCCCTACGAGCAGTACTTC. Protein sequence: CASSQGLAGVLPYEQYF.

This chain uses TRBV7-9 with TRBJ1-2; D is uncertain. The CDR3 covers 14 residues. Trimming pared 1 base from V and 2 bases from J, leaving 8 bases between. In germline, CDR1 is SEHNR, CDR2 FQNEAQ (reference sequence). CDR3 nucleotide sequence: TGTGCCAGCAGCTTAGTCACCGTCAACTATGGCTACACCTTC. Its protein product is CASSLVTVNYGYTF.

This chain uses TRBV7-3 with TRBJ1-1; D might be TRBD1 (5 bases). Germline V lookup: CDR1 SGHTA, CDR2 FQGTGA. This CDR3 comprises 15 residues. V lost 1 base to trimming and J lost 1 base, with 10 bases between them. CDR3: CASSLRDSANTEAFF. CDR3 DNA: TGTGCCAGCAGCTTAAGAGACAGTGCGAACACTGAAGCTTTCTTT.

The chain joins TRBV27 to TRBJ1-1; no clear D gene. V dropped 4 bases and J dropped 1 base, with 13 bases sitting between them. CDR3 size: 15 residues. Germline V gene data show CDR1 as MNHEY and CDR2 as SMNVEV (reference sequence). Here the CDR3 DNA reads TGTGCCAGCAGTTCTACAGCCAATGGGAACACTGAAGCTTTCTTT. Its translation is CASSSTANGNTEAFF.